This TCR beta chain was sequenced for a study of blood T cell repertoires in COVID-19. In the study overall: Sites across the United States, Italy and Spain contributed samples from acute and convalescent COVID-19.

Assay: immunoSEQ multiplex PCR; the TCRdb copy retains only in-frame clones and omits some. This table holds 500,000 to 600,000 clones, roughly nine tenths found once. This clone was found once. This CDR3 is built from 14 residues. Trimming cost V 2 bases and J 8 bases, with 16 bases left between them. Germline CDR1 is SGHRS and CDR2 is YFSETQ. The source of this sequence is a woman between 50 and 59 years old with COVID-19, enrolled during active disease. The material sequenced was peripheral blood. V gene TRBV5-1 combines with J gene TRBJ1-2, with D perhaps TRBD1 (6 bases). The CDR3 loop reads CASSLMTRQEGYTF. Written as DNA, the CDR3 is TGCGCCAGCAGCTTAATGACGAGACAGGAAGGCTACACCTTC.